This TCR beta chain came from a study of shared clonotypes between healthy human individuals. Study-level background: For every donor, three CD4 naive, three CD4 memory, two CD8 naive and one CD8 memory plates were used.

Assay used: immunoSEQ multiplex PCR; TCRdb lists only in-frame clones, some missing. The sample includes about 1 million clones, around 74% of them seen just once. This CDR3 has 15 residues. The germline gives CDR1 LNHDA, CDR2 SQIVND (reference sequence). With 3 bases removed from V and 1 base from J, the gap between germline ends came to 10 bases. Sequenced material: memory CD4+ T cells sorted from blood. Specified subset: CD45RA-negative fraction. The clonotype originates from a man younger than 30 in good health. This chain uses TRBV19 with TRBJ1-5; TRBD1 might be the D (5 bases). For the CDR3, the DNA is TGTGCCAGTAGTATGGAGGGGCTGAGCAATCAGCCCCAGCATTTT. It yields the protein CASSMEGLSNQPQHF.